One T cell receptor beta chain is described in this entry. Its target is not known. This record belongs to a study of cytomegalovirus exposure and HLA in healthy donors. Study outcomes and limitations: Certain sequence variants were highly shared and formed a cluster, and this cluster was likely a sequencing artifact.

60 Vbeta and 13 Jbeta primers were used in PCR. Clones were read by immunoSEQ multiplex PCR, and TCRdb kept only the in-frame ones, dropping some. The sample carries around 150,000 clones, about 61% recorded once. The CDR3 contains 18 residues. V gave up 3 bases and J gave up 1 base; unmatched junction bases: 14. The germline V gene encodes CDR1 SGHNT and CDR2 YYREEE (reference sequence). The sequence was collected from a male donor in good health and CMV-seronegative. J is TRBJ2-7 and V is TRBV5-4; 9 nucleotides align to TRBD2. Source material: PBMCs. DNA of the CDR3: TGTGCCAGCAGCTCACGGGGACTAGCTTGGGGAGGTTCCTACGAGCAGTACTTC. Translating it yields CASSSRGLAWGGSYEQYF.